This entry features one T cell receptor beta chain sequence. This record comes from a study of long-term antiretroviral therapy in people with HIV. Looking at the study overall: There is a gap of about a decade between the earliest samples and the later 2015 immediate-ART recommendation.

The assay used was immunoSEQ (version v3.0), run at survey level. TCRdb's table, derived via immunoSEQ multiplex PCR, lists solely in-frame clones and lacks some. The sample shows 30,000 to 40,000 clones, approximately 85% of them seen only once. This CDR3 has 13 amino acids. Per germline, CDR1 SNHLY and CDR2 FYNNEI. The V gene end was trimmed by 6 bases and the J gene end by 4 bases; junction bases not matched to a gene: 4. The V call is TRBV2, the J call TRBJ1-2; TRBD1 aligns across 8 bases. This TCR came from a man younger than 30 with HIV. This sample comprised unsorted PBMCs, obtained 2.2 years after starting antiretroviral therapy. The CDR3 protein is CASRYGQGYGYTF. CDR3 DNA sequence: TGTGCCAGCAGGTACGGACAGGGCTATGGCTACACCTTC.